Listed here are 2 T cell receptor beta chains from one sample, sequenced in a study of cytomegalovirus exposure and HLA in healthy donors. The PCR made use of 60 Vbeta and 13 Jbeta primers. This table comes from immunoSEQ multiplex PCR, and its TCRdb copy is limited to in-frame clones, with some not included. The data hold hundreds of thousands of clones, with more than 65% observed a single time. Specimen: PBMCs. Every receptor here comes from a woman younger than 45 in good health and CMV-seronegative.

With respect to this clone: The germline gene is not matched at one end of the junction; a read error may be the cause. The chain is built from TRBV7-9 and TRBJ2-1, with D tentatively TRBD1 (5 bases). Germline V CDR1 and CDR2: SEHNR, FQNEAQ (reference sequence). This CDR3 has 16 residues. The CDR3 bases are TGTTCCAGCAGCTTATCGCTGGGGCTATCCTACAATGAGCAGTTCTTC. This gives the protein CSSSLSLGLSYNEQFF. Complete variable domain (other parts from reference TRBV7-9 and TRBJ2-1): DTGVSQNPRHKITKRGQNVTFRCDPISEHNRLYWYRQTLGQGPEFLTYFQNEAQLEKSRLLSDRFSAERPKGSFSTLEIQRTEQGDSAMYLCSSSLSLGLSYNEQFFGPGTRLTVL.

The V call is TRBV19, the J call TRBJ2-1; possible D gene TRBD2, 5 bases. CDR1 is LNHDA, CDR2 SQIVND, per germline (reference sequence). The V and J ends lost 5 bases and 8 bases respectively, with 13 bases between them. The CDR3 has 13 amino acids. The CDR3 is CASSFKKDYEQFF. CDR3 in DNA: TGTGCCAGTAGTTTTAAGAAGGACTATGAGCAGTTCTTC. The full variable domain, in which reference TRBV19 and TRBJ2-1 provide the parts outside the CDR3, is DGGITQSPKYLFRKEGQNVTLSCEQNLNHDAMYWYRQDPGQGLRLIYYSQIVNDFQKGDIAEGYSVSREKKESFPLTVTSAQKNPTAFYLCASSFKKDYEQFFGPGTRLTVL.